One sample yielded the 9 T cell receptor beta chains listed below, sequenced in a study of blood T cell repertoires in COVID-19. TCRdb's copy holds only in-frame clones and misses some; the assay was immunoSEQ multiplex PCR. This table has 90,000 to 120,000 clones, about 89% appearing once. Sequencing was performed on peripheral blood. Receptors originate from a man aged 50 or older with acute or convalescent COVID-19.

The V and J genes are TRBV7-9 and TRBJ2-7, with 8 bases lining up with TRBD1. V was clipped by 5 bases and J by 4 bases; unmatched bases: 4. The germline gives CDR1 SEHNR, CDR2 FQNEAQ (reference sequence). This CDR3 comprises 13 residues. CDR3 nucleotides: TGTGCCAGCAGCAGGACAGGGCCGTACGAGCAGTACTTC. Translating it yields CASSRTGPYEQYF. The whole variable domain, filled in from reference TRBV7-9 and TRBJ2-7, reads DTGVSQNPRHKITKRGQNVTFRCDPISEHNRLYWYRQTLGQGPEFLTYFQNEAQLEKSRLLSDRFSAERPKGSFSTLEIQRTEQGDSAMYLCASSRTGPYEQYFGPGTRLTVT.

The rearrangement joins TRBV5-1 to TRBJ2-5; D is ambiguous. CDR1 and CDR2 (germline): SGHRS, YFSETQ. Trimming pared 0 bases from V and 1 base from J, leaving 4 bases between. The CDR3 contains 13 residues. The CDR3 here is CASSLGGQETQYF. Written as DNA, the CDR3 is TGCGCCAGCAGCTTGGGCGGCCAAGAGACCCAGTACTTC. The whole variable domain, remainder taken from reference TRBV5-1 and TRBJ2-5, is KAGVTQTPRYLIKTRGQQVTLSCSPISGHRSVSWYQQTPGQGLQFLFEYFSETQRNKGNFPGRFSGRQFSNSRSEMNVSTLELGDSALYLCASSLGGQETQYFGPGTRLLVL.

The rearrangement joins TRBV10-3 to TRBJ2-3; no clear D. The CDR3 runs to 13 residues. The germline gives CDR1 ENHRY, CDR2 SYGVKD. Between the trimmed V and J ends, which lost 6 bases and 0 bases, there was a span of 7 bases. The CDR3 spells CAISLTSTDTQYF. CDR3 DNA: TGTGCCATCAGCCTGACTAGCACAGATACGCAGTATTTT.

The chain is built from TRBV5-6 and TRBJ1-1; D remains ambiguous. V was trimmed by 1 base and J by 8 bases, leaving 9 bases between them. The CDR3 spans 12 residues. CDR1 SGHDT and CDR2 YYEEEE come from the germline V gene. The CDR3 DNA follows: TGTGCCAGCAGCTTGAGTATCGGGGAAGCTTTCTTT. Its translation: CASSLSIGEAFF.

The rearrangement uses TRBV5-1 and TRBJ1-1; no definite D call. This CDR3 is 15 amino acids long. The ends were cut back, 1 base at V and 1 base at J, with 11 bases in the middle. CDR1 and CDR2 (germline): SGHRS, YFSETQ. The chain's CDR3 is CASSLFSAGNTEAFF. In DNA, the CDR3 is TGCGCCAGCAGCTTGTTTTCGGCGGGGAACACTGAAGCTTTCTTT. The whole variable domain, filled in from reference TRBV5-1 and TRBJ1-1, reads KAGVTQTPRYLIKTRGQQVTLSCSPISGHRSVSWYQQTPGQGLQFLFEYFSETQRNKGNFPGRFSGRQFSNSRSEMNVSTLELGDSALYLCASSLFSAGNTEAFFGQGTRLTVV.

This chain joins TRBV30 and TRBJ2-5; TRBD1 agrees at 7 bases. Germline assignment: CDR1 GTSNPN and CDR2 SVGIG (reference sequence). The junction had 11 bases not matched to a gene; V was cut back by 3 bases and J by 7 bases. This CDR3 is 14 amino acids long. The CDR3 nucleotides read TGTGCCTGGAGCGAACAGGGGCCGAGGGGGACCCAGTACTTC. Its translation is CAWSEQGPRGTQYF.

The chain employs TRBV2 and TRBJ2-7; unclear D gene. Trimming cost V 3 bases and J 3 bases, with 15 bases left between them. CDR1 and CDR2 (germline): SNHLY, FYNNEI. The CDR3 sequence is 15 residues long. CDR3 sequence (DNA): TGTGCCAGCAGTGAGCGTGGCAGTGGGCTCTACGAGCAGTACTTC. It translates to CASSERGSGLYEQYF.

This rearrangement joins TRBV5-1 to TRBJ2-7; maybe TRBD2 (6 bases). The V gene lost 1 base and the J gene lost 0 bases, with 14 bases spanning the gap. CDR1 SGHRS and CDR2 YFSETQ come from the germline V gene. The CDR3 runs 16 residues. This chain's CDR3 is CASSLRSASASYEQYF. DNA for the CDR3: TGCGCCAGCAGCTTGAGATCGGCTAGCGCCTCCTACGAGCAGTACTTC.

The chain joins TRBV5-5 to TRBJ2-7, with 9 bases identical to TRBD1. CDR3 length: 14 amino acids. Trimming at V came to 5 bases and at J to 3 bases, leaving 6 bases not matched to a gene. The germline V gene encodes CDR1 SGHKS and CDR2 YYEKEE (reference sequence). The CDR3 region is CASREGQGIYEQYF. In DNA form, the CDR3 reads TGTGCCAGCAGGGAAGGACAGGGGATCTACGAGCAGTACTTC. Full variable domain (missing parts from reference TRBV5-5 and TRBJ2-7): DAGVTQSPTHLIKTRGQQVTLRCSPISGHKSVSWYQQVLGQGPQFIFQYYEKEERGRGNFPDRFSARQFPNYSSELNVNALLLGDSALYLCASREGQGIYEQYFGPGTRLTVT.